This T cell receptor (beta chain) stems from a study of lymphopenia after photon versus proton radiotherapy. Study outcomes and limitations: Post-nadir TCR diversity decline inversely tracked overall survival among those who died.

Produced via immunoSEQ multiplex PCR; TCRdb's table is partial and in-frame only. Of 50,000 to 60,000 clones in the sample, more than 85% were seen once. A note on this clone: What it binds is not known.

Sequenced material: peripheral blood, taken from a patient treated with photon-based radiotherapy. This clonotype was obtained from a woman aged 40 to 50 with cholangiocarcinoma.

In nucleotides, the CDR3 is TGTGCCAGCAGTTTAGACAGGGGAGAAAAACTGTTTTTT. It encodes CASSLDRGEKLFF. The chain employs TRBV27 and TRBJ1-4; 8 bases agree with TRBD1. Germline lookup yields CDR1 MNHEY and CDR2 SMNVEV (reference sequence). V shed 2 bases and J 8 bases; nucleotides not matched to a gene: 1. CDR3 length: 13 residues.